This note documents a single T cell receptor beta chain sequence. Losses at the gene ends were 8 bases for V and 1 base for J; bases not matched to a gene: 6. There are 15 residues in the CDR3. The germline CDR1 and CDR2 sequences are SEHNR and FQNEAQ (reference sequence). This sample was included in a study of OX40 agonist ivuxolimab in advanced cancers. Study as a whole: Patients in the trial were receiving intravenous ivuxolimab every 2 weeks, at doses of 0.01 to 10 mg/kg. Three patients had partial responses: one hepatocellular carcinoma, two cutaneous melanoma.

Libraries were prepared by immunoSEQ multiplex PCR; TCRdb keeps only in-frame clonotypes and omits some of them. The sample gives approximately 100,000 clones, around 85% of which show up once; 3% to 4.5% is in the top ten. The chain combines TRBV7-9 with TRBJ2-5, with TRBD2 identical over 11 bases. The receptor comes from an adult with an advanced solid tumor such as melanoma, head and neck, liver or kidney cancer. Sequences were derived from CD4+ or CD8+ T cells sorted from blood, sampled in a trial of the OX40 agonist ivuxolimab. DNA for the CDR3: TGTGCCAGCCCCGGCGGGACTAGCGGCCAAGAGACCCAGTACTTC. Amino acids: CASPGGTSGQETQYF.